Only one count was recorded for the clone carrying this T cell receptor (beta chain). The antigen is not known. The data belong to a study of cytomegalovirus exposure and HLA in healthy donors. Study in general: Among the approximately 400 donors who were genotyped, around 77% fell in the genetic ancestry cluster that is associated with self-reported Caucasian donors.

The PCR had 60 Vbeta and 13 Jbeta primers. Sequenced by immunoSEQ multiplex PCR; TCRdb stores in-frame clones only, minus some. The data hold 250,000 to 300,000 clones, with about four fifths observed a single time. Overall study results and limits: Accurate prediction of HLA-A and HLA-B alleles (for most subjects) was reportedly achieved from TCR beta sequences.

The sample taken for sequencing was PBMCs. The receptor's source is a woman aged 40-49 years in good health and CMV-seropositive.

The CDR3: CASSLQGVDGYTF. The DNA for the CDR3 is TGTGCCAGCAGTCTTCAGGGGGTTGATGGCTACACCTTC. The genes are TRBV27 and TRBJ1-2; 7 nucleotides agree with TRBD1. In germline, CDR1 is MNHEY, CDR2 SMNVEV (reference sequence). Trimming removed 5 bases from V and 6 bases from J; junction bases left unmatched: 6. The CDR3 runs 13 residues.